This TCR beta chain was recorded in a study of response to subunit inactivated influenza vaccine. On this clonotype itself: Its target is not known.

TCRdb re-called the RT-PCR reads through MiXCR, storing one row per CDR3 protein. The sample has about 780,000 distinct CDR3 sequences, roughly 18% seen once. General study points: After each seasonal influenza vaccination, few new T cells are recruited, the authors suggested.

This specimen was PBMCs from blood, taken approximately 5 days after vaccination. This clonotype originated in a man aged 45 to 65 who received an inactivated influenza vaccine.

The CDR3 DNA reads TGTGCCAGCAGCTTATCGGGGACGACGTTCTACGAGCAGTACTTC. It translates to CASSLSGTTFYEQYF. This chain links TRBV7-9 with TRBJ2-7, with D perhaps being TRBD1 or TRBD2 (5 bases each). The V and J ends lost 2 bases and 3 bases respectively, with 14 bases between them. This CDR3 has 15 amino acids. The germline CDR1 and CDR2 sequences are SEHNR and FQNEAQ (reference sequence).